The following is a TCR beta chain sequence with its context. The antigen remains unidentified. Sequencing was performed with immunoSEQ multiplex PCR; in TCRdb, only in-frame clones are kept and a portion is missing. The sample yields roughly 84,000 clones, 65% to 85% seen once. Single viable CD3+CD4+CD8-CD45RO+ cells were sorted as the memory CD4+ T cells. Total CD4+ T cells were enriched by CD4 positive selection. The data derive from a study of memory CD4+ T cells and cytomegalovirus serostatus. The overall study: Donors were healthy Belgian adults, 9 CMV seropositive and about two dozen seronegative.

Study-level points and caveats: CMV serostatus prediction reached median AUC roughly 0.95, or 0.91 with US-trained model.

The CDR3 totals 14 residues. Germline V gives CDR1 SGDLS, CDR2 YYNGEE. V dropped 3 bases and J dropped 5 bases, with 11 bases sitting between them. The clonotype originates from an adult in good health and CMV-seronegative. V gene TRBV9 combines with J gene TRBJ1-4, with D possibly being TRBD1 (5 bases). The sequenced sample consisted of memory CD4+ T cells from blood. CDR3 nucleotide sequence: TGTGCCAGCAGCGAGCGGGGGGACAATGAAAAACTGTTTTTT. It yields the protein CASSERGDNEKLFF.